One sample yielded the 28 T cell receptor beta chains listed below, sequenced in a study of blood T cell repertoires in COVID-19. Repertoires were generated with immunoSEQ multiplex PCR, while TCRdb's copy carries only in-frame clones and drops some. The table records 300,000 or so clones, approximately 86% of them present only once. The sample was peripheral blood. The source of these receptors is a man aged 65-85 years with acute or convalescent COVID-19.

The J gene is TRBJ2-7, the V gene TRBV18; TRBD1 matches at 12 bases. This CDR3 is 14 amino acids long. From germline, CDR1 is KGHSH and CDR2 LQKENI. Trimming removed 2 bases from V and 7 bases from J; junction bases left unmatched: 3. The CDR3: CASSPGTGGGEQYF. CDR3 DNA: TGTGCCAGCTCACCAGGGACAGGGGGCGGGGAGCAGTACTTC.

The rearrangement uses TRBV5-4 and TRBJ2-5; D might be TRBD2 (6 bases). The CDR3 loop spans 13 amino acids. Trimming pared 1 base from V and 5 bases from J, leaving 9 bases between. Per the germline V gene, CDR1 is SGHNT and CDR2 is YYREEE (reference sequence). CDR3 region: CASSLPGVETQYF. Written as DNA, the CDR3 is TGTGCCAGCAGCTTGCCGGGGGTCGAGACCCAGTACTTC.

The chain is built from TRBV11-2 and TRBJ1-2; perhaps TRBD1 as D (5 bases). Germline V lookup: CDR1 SGHAT, CDR2 FQNNGV. V gave up 6 bases and J gave up 1 base, with 9 bases separating them. The CDR3 loop spans 13 amino acids. In nucleotides, the CDR3 is TGTGCCAGCAGTCTGACAGATAACTATGGCTACACCTTC. Translated: CASSLTDNYGYTF.

The chain is built from TRBV6-5 and TRBJ2-5, with 7 bases that match TRBD1. This CDR3 contains 14 residues. Germline V gene sequence: CDR1 MNHEY, CDR2 SVGAGI. V trimming: 6 bases; J trimming: 6 bases; junction bases outside the gene matches: 10. CDR3 coding DNA: TGTGCCAGCAGCGACAGCAGGGGGAAACAGACCCAGTACTTC. Protein sequence: CASSDSRGKQTQYF.

The chain uses TRBV7-9 and TRBJ2-4; D might be TRBD1 (5 bases). There are 11 residues in the CDR3. Looked up from germline, CDR1 is SEHNR and CDR2 is FQNEAQ (reference sequence). V was pared by 3 bases and J by 12 bases, with 9 bases between. This chain's CDR3 is CASSLEGDQYF. In DNA form, the CDR3 reads TGTGCCAGCAGCTTGGAAGGGGATCAGTACTTC.

The chain joins TRBV5-4 to TRBJ2-2; D unresolved. Germline-derived CDR1 and CDR2 are SGHNT and YYREEE (reference sequence). The CDR3 runs 15 residues. The ends were cut back, 0 bases at V and 0 bases at J, with 6 bases in the middle. The CDR3 sequence is CASSLVASNTGELFF. CDR3 coding DNA: TGTGCCAGCAGCTTGGTAGCCTCGAACACCGGGGAGCTGTTTTTT.

V is TRBV5-4 and J is TRBJ2-6, with unresolved D. Germline V gene sequence: CDR1 SGHNT, CDR2 YYREEE (reference sequence). This CDR3 is 14 amino acids long. V dropped 2 bases and J dropped 0 bases, with 3 bases sitting between them. The CDR3 loop reads CASSFSSGANVLTF. The CDR3 nucleotides are TGTGCCAGCAGCTTCTCCTCTGGGGCCAACGTCCTGACTTTC.

CDR3 region: CASSTSGGRYEQYF. CDR3 bases: TGCGCCAGCAGCACTAGCGGAGGGCGGTACGAGCAGTACTTC. The V gene is TRBV5-1, the J gene TRBJ2-7, with 8 bases fitting TRBD2. The CDR3 has 14 amino acids. The germline gives CDR1 SGHRS, CDR2 YFSETQ. V was clipped by 4 bases and J by 4 bases; unmatched bases: 7. Full variable domain (rest looked up from reference TRBV5-1 and TRBJ2-7): KAGVTQTPRYLIKTRGQQVTLSCSPISGHRSVSWYQQTPGQGLQFLFEYFSETQRNKGNFPGRFSGRQFSNSRSEMNVSTLELGDSALYLCASSTSGGRYEQYFGPGTRLTVT.

To note about this clone: Other DNA sequences in this sample translate to the same CDR3. The J gene is TRBJ2-3, the V gene TRBV3-1 (or the pseudogene TRBV3-2), with D possibly TRBD2 on 6 matching bases. The germline gives CDR1 LGHDT, CDR2 YNNKEL (reference sequence). The CDR3 totals 15 residues. V was shortened by 1 base and J by 2 bases, with 10 bases between the two germline ends. Here the CDR3 reads CASSQAGRYTDTQYF. The CDR3 nucleotides are TGTGCCAGCAGCCAAGCCGGGAGATACACAGATACGCAGTATTTT.

The V gene is TRBV3-1 (or the pseudogene TRBV3-2), the J gene TRBJ1-2; 10 nucleotides align to TRBD1. This CDR3 is 16 amino acids long. After removal of 4 bases from V and 1 base from J, the junction contained 6 bases not matched to a gene. The germline gives CDR1 LGHDT, CDR2 YNNKEL (reference sequence). The CDR3: CASSPSDRGINYGYTF. CDR3 in DNA: TGTGCCAGCAGCCCTTCGGACAGGGGGATTAACTATGGCTACACCTTC.

The CDR3 loop is CASSHSVAEQFF. The CDR3, as DNA: TGTGCCAGCAGCCATTCCGTAGCGGAGCAGTTCTTC. The J gene is TRBJ2-1, the V gene TRBV3-1 (or the pseudogene TRBV3-2), with D possibly being TRBD2 (5 bases). V lost 3 bases and J lost 10, with 10 bases in between. Germline-derived CDR1 and CDR2 are LGHDT and YNNKEL (reference sequence). The CDR3 length is 12 residues.

The gene calls are TRBV5-1 and TRBJ2-3, with 9 bases lining up with TRBD2. Germline CDR1 and CDR2: SGHRS and YFSETQ. This CDR3 has 17 amino acids. The ends lost 0 bases at V and 4 bases at J; junction bases unmatched: 9. CDR3 protein: CASSLASGGGAADTQYF. The CDR3, as DNA: TGCGCCAGCAGCTTGGCGTCGGGCGGGGGGGCGGCAGATACGCAGTATTTT.

The rearrangement links TRBV6-6 to TRBJ2-2; 7 bases fit TRBD2. CDR3 length equals 14 residues. CDR1 is MNHNY and CDR2 is SVGAGI in the germline V gene (reference sequence). V lost 5 bases and J lost 2; bases outside the gene matches: 2. The CDR3 spells CASSRGRNTGELFF. The CDR3 nucleotides read TGTGCCAGCAGTCGCGGGAGAAACACCGGGGAGCTGTTTTTT.

This chain links TRBV7-2 with TRBJ1-2; 7 bases are shared with TRBD1. The CDR3 contains 12 residues. With 4 bases clipped from V and 6 bases from J, the junction kept 2 bases outside the gene matches. Germline assignment: CDR1 SGHTA and CDR2 FQGNSA. In DNA, the CDR3 is TGTGCCAGCAGCTCAGGGACAGATGGCTACACCTTC. Its protein is CASSSGTDGYTF. The entire variable domain, with the rest obtained from reference TRBV7-2 and TRBJ1-2, is as follows: GAGVSQSPSNKVTEKGKDVELRCDPISGHTALYWYRQSLGQGLEFLIYFQGNSAPDKSGLPSDRFSAERTGGSVSTLTIQRTQQEDSAVYLCASSSGTDGYTFGSGTRLTVV.

This chain uses TRBV5-4 with TRBJ2-1, with TRBD1 matching over 7 bases. The germline CDR1 and CDR2 sequences are SGHNT and YYREEE (reference sequence). The V segment lost 4 bases and the J segment 10 bases; nucleotides outside the gene matches: 5. This CDR3 has 12 residues. CDR3 sequence: CASSVGTAEQFF. The CDR3 nucleotides read TGTGCCAGCAGCGTGGGGACAGCCGAGCAGTTCTTC.

CDR3 in amino acids: CASSRDSHTGELFF. The DNA of the CDR3 is TGTGCCAGCAGCCGGGACAGTCACACCGGGGAGCTGTTTTTT. The chain uses TRBV7-3 and TRBJ2-2; 7 nucleotides agree with TRBD1. The CDR3 totals 14 residues. V gave up 5 bases and J gave up 3 bases; unmatched junction bases: 3. In germline, CDR1 is SGHTA, CDR2 FQGTGA.

The rearrangement joins TRBV6-5 to TRBJ2-1, with 8 bases fitting TRBD2. The CDR3 spans 16 residues. The germline V gene encodes CDR1 MNHEY and CDR2 SVGAGI. The V gene end was trimmed by 4 bases and the J gene end by 4 bases; junction bases not matched to a gene: 9. CDR3 in amino acids: CASSSSGPTRYNEQFF. The DNA of the CDR3 is TGTGCCAGCAGTTCTAGCGGGCCCACTAGGTACAATGAGCAGTTCTTC.

This chain connects TRBV7-9 to TRBJ1-4; possibly TRBD1 for D (6 bases). The CDR3 length is 15 residues. The V gene's germline CDR1 is SEHNR and CDR2 FQNEAQ (reference sequence). Deletions cut 2 bases from V and 6 bases from J, with 13 bases between. CDR3 DNA sequence: TGTGCCAGCAGCTTAAGTCTCAGGGGCGATGAAAAACTGTTTTTT. Encoded protein: CASSLSLRGDEKLFF.

The chain uses TRBV28 and TRBJ1-2; D gene uncertain. Germline V gene lookup returns CDR1 MDHEN and CDR2 SYDVKM. This CDR3 has 13 amino acids. V was clipped by 5 bases and J by 3 bases, with 10 bases between them. CDR3 sequence (DNA): TGTGCCAGCAGTCCTAAACCCGACTATGGCTACACCTTC. Encoded protein: CASSPKPDYGYTF.

J is TRBJ1-4 and V is TRBV5-6; TRBD1 aligns across 9 bases. Trimming removed 3 bases from V and 7 bases from J; junction bases left unmatched: 7. Germline V lookup: CDR1 SGHDT, CDR2 YYEEEE. The CDR3 loop spans 15 amino acids. The CDR3 loop reads CASSSPGTGSEKLFF. For the CDR3, the DNA is TGTGCCAGCAGCTCCCCCGGGACAGGGAGTGAAAAACTGTTTTTT.

The chain has TRBV6-6 and TRBJ1-2; maybe TRBD1 (6 bases). The germline V gene encodes CDR1 MNHNY and CDR2 SVGAGI (reference sequence). V was cut by 5 bases and J by 6 bases, with 10 bases left in between. The CDR3 is 12 residues long. DNA for the CDR3: TGTGCCAGCAGTCTGAACAGGGATGGCTACACCTTC. It specifies CASSLNRDGYTF.

The chain recombines TRBV27 with TRBJ2-3; TRBD1 is a possible D gene (6 bases). The CDR3 length is 16 residues. Germline V CDR1 and CDR2: MNHEY, SMNVEV (reference sequence). Trimming stripped 6 bases from V and 1 base from J, with 17 bases between. The DNA for the CDR3 is TGTGCCAGCAGCAAACTGCCGGGACAAGGCACAGATACGCAGTATTTT. Protein product: CASSKLPGQGTDTQYF.

The chain combines TRBV4-3 with TRBJ1-2; TRBD1 aligns across 7 bases. The CDR3 consists of 14 residues. V was pared by 0 bases and J by 8 bases, with 6 bases of the junction left unmatched. The germline V gene encodes CDR1 LGHNA and CDR2 YSLEER. The CDR3 spells CASSQDRQGGGYTF. Here the CDR3 DNA reads TGCGCCAGCAGCCAAGATCGACAGGGAGGCGGCTACACCTTC.

The gene calls are TRBV5-8 and TRBJ2-5; 11 positions match TRBD2. The CDR3 has 16 amino acids. The germline V gene encodes CDR1 SGHTS and CDR2 YDEGEE. V lost 5 bases to trimming and J lost 1 base; unmatched junction nucleotides: 7. The CDR3 here is CASRDGTSGSQETQYF. For the CDR3, the DNA is TGTGCCAGCAGGGATGGGACTAGCGGAAGCCAAGAGACCCAGTACTTC.

This clone was seen only once. This sequence joins TRBV12-3 or TRBV12-4 and TRBJ2-2; TRBD2 might be the D (6 bases). The length of the CDR3 is 13 residues. V shed 3 bases and J shed 5 bases, with 7 bases lying between them. For the CDR3, the DNA is TGTGCCAGCAGTTTGGGGGGTACCGGGGAGCTGTTTTTT. Amino acid sequence: CASSLGGTGELFF.

This chain connects TRBV28 to TRBJ2-3; D is perhaps TRBD2 (5 bases). The CDR3 loop spans 15 amino acids. The germline V gene encodes CDR1 MDHEN and CDR2 SYDVKM. Trimming shortened V by 6 bases and J by 2 bases, and 15 bases separated the two germline ends. CDR3 in DNA: TGTGCCAGCAGGCGGACTCCTCCCCCCACAGATACGCAGTATTTT. It is translated as CASRRTPPPTDTQYF.

The V gene is TRBV5-6, the J gene TRBJ1-6; TRBD1 matches at 7 bases. Germline V gene data show CDR1 as SGHDT and CDR2 as YYEEEE. The CDR3 runs 14 residues. The ends lost 0 bases at V and 10 bases at J; junction bases unmatched: 4. This chain's CDR3 is CASSLGQGPSPLHF. The CDR3 coding sequence is TGTGCCAGCAGCTTGGGACAGGGTCCGTCACCCCTCCACTTT.

V is TRBV19 and J is TRBJ1-2, with TRBD1 identical over 7 bases. Germline CDR1 reads LNHDA; CDR2 reads SQIVND (reference sequence). After removal of 3 bases from V and 7 bases from J, the junction contained 8 bases not matched to a gene. The CDR3 runs 14 residues. The CDR3 sequence is CASSIRDRRTGYTF. The DNA for the CDR3 is TGTGCCAGTAGTATTAGGGACAGACGAACTGGCTACACCTTC.